This T cell receptor (beta chain) was observed in a study of cytomegalovirus exposure and HLA in healthy donors. Overall study findings and caveats: TCR sequences were mostly rare, though some public TCRs occurred in many donors.

Amplification used 60 Vbeta primers and 13 Jbeta primers. The protocol was immunoSEQ multiplex PCR, while the TCRdb copy is restricted to in-frame clones and leaves out a portion. This sample has approximately 100,000 clones; 60% to 75% occur once, and the top ten carry about 1.3%. In its sample, this clone was seen a few times. The antigen remains unidentified. The receptor comes from a female donor in good health and CMV-seronegative. Sequenced input: PBMCs.

The CDR3 region is CASSPGRTDTQYF. In nucleotides, the CDR3 is TGTGCCAGCAGCCCAGGGCGCACAGATACGCAGTATTTT. The chain combines TRBV9 with TRBJ2-3, with D possibly matching TRBD1 (5 bases). Trimming stripped 4 bases from V and 1 base from J, with 7 bases between. This CDR3 is built from 13 residues. Germline V lookup: CDR1 SGDLS, CDR2 YYNGEE.